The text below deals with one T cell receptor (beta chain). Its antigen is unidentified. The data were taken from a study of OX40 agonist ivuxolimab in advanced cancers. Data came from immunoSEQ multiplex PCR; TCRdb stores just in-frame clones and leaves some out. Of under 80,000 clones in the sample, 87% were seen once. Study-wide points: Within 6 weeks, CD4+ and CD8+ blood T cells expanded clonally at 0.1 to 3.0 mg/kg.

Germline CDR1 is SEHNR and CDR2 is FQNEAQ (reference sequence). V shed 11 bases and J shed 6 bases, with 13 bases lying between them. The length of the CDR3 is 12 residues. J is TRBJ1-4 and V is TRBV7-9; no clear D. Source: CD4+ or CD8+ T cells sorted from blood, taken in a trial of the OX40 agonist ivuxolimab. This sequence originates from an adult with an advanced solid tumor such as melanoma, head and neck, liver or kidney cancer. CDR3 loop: CASSPRDEKLFF. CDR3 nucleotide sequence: TGTGCCTCATCTCCCCGGGATGAAAAACTGTTTTTT.